This T cell receptor beta chain was documented in a study of prognosis after radiotherapy for stage I lung cancer. The overall study: Medically, all non-small cell lung cancer patients were deemed inoperable. Seven patients had squamous cell carcinoma and about a dozen had adenocarcinoma. Findings and limits, study-wide: Tumor-specific reactivity of the expanded TCR clones remained undetermined.

Germline V gene sequence: CDR1 SGHTA, CDR2 FQGNSA. The germline V and J ends were trimmed by 7 bases and 7 bases, with 14 bases remaining between them. This CDR3 spans 13 amino acids. Details on this clonotype: The antigen is not known.

Amplification of the TCR beta CDR3 (from genomic DNA) was done by two-round multiplex PCR. Amplification in first-round PCR relied on primers specific to each TRBV and TRBJ gene. TCRdb re-called the multiplex PCR reads through MiXCR, storing one row per CDR3 protein. The sample includes fewer than 25,000 distinct CDR3 sequences, around 40% of them seen just once. The sequence came from a donor aged 50 or older with non-small cell lung cancer. Specimen: PBMCs, collected before or after stereotactic body radiation therapy (not recorded which). V is TRBV7-2 and J is TRBJ2-1; no reliable D call. In DNA, the CDR3 is TGTGCCAGCATCGCGAGGTGGTATAATGAGCAGTTCTTC. Translating it yields CASIARWYNEQFF.